The T cell receptor beta chain under discussion was sequenced for a study of response to subunit inactivated influenza vaccine. General study findings and limits: The study's authors posited that every seasonal influenza vaccination enlists few new T cells.

In this sample, this clonotype turned up a few times. What it binds is unknown. In TCRdb, the RT-PCR reads were re-called with MiXCR into one record per CDR3 protein. The sample has just under 550,000 distinct CDR3 sequences, around 21% seen once. The CDR3 runs to 12 residues. Trimming left V 2 bases short and J 5 bases short, with 4 bases between. The V gene's germline CDR1 is SNHLY and CDR2 FYNNEI. These data are also associated with another study on T cells expressing NK-cell markers. That report notes: The cDNA for TCR beta came from 5'RACE template switching with UMIs. Dominant NKG2C+ clonotypes in roughly 6 donors made up 1.0-7.0% of CD8+ T cells.

Sequencing was performed on CD4+ T cells sorted from PBMCs, taken roughly 12 days after vaccination. The chain recombines TRBV2 with TRBJ2-1; D call uncertain. The source of this sequence is a man between 50 and 59 years old who received an inactivated influenza vaccine. The CDR3 spells CASSEQNNEQFF. As DNA, the CDR3 is TGTGCCAGCAGTGAACAGAACAATGAGCAGTTCTTC.